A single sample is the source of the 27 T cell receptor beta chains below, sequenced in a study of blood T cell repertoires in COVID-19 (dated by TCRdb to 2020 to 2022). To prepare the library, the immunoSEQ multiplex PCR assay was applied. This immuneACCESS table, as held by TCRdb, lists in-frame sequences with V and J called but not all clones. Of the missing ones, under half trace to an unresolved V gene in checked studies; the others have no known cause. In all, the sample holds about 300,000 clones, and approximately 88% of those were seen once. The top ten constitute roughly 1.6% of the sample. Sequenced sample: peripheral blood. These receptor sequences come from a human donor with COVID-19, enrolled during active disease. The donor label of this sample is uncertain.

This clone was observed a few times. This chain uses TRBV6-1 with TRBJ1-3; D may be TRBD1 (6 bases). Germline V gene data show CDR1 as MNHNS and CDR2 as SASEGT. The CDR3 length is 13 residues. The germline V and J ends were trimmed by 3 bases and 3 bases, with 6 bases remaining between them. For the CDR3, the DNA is TGTGCCAGCAGTGAGGACAGTGGAAACACCATATATTTT. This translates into CASSEDSGNTIYF.

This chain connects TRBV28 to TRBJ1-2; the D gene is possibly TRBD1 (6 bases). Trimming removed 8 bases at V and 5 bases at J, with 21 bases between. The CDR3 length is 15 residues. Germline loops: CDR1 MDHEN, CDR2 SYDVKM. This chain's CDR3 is CASGSGQSTPYGYTF. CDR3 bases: TGTGCCAGCGGATCAGGACAGTCAACCCCGTATGGCTACACCTTC.

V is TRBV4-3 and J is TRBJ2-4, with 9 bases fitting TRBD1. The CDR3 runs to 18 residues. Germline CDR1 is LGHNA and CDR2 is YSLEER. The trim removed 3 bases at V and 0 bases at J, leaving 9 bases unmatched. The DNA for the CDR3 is TGCGCCAGCAGCCAGTACGGACAGGGGATTGGAGCCAAAAACATTCAGTACTTC. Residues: CASSQYGQGIGAKNIQYF.

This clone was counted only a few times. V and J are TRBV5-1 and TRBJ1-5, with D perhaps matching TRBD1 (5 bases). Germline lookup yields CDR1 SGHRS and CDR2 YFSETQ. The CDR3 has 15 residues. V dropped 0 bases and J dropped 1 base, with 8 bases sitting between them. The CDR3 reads CASSLEGFSNQPQHF. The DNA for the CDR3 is TGCGCCAGCAGCTTGGAGGGGTTCAGCAATCAGCCCCAGCATTTT.

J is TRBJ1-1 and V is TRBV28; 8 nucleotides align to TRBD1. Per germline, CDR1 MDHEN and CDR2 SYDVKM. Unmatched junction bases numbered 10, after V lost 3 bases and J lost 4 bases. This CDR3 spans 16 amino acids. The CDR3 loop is CASSFLVQGAITEAFF. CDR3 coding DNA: TGTGCCAGCAGTTTCCTCGTTCAGGGGGCCATCACTGAAGCTTTCTTT.

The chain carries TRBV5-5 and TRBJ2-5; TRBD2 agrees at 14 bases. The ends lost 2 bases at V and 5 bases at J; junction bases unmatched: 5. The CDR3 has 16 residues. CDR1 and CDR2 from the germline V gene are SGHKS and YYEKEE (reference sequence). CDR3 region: CASSLGTSGSWETQYF. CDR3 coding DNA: TGTGCCAGCAGCTTAGGGACTAGCGGGAGTTGGGAGACCCAGTACTTC.

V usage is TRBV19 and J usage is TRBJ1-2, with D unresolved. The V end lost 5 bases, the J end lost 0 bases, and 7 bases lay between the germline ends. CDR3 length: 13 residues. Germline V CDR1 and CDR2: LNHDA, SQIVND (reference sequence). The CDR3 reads CASSRGSNYGYTF. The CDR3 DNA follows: TGTGCCAGTAGTCGGGGATCTAACTATGGCTACACCTTC.

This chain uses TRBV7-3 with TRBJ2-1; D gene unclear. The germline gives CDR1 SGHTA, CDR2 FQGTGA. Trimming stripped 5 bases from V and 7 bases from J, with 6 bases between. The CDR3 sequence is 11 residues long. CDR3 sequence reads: CASSVENEQFF. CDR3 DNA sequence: TGTGCCAGCAGCGTAGAGAATGAGCAGTTCTTC. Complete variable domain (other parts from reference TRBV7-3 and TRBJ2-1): GAGVSQTPSNKVTEKGKYVELRCDPISGHTALYWYRQSLGQGPEFLIYFQGTGAADDSGLPNDRFFAVRPEGSVSTLKIQRTERGDSAVYLCASSVENEQFFGPGTRLTVL.

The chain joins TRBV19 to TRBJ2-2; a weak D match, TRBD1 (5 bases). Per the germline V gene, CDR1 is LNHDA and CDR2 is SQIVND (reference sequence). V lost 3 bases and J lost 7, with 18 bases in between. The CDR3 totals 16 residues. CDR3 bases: TGTGCCAGTAGTATCCCCCTGGGCGCCAGGGACGGGGAGCTGTTTTTT. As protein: CASSIPLGARDGELFF.

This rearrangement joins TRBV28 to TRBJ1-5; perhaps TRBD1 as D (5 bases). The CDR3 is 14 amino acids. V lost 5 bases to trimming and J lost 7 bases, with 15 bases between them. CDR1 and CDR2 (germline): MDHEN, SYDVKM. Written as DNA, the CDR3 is TGTGCCAGCAGTGACCCGGGGGAGGCGCAGCCCCAGCATTTT. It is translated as CASSDPGEAQPQHF.

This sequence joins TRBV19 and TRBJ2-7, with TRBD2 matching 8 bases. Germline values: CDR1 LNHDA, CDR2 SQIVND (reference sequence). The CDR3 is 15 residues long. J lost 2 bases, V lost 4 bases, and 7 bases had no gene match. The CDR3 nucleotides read TGTGCCAGTAGTAGCCTTGGCGGGGGGACCTACGAGCAGTACTTC. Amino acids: CASSSLGGGTYEQYF.

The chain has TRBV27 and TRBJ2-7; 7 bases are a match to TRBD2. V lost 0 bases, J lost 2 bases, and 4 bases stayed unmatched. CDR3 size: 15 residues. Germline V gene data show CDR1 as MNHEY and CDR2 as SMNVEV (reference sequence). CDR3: CASSLSGGPTYEQYF. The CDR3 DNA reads TGTGCCAGCAGTTTATCGGGAGGGCCTACCTACGAGCAGTACTTC.

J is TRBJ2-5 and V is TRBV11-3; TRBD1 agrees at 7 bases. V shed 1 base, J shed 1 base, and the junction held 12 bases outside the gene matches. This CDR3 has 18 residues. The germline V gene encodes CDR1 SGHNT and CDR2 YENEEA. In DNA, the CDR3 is TGTGCCAGCAGCTTAGTCCTTGGCTCGACAGGGAGCCAAGAGACCCAGTACTTC. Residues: CASSLVLGSTGSQETQYF. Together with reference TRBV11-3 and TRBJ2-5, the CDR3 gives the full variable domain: EAGVVQSPRYKIIEKKQPVAFWCNPISGHNTLYWYLQNLGQGPELLIRYENEEAVDDSQLPKDRFSAERLKGVDSTLKIQPAELGDSAVYLCASSLVLGSTGSQETQYFGPGTRLLVL.

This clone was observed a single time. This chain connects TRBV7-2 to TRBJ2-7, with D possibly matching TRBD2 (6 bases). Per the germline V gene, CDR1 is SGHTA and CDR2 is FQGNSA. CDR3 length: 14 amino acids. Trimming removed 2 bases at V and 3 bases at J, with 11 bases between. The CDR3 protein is CASSLSRGGYEQYF. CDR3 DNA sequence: TGTGCCAGCAGCTTATCAAGGGGAGGCTACGAGCAGTACTTC.

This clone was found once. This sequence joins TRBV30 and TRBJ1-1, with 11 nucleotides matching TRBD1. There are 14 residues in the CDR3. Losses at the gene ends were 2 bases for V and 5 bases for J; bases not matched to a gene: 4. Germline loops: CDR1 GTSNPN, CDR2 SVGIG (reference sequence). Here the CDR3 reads CAWSFGTGGTEAFF. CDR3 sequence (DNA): TGTGCCTGGAGTTTCGGGACAGGGGGGACTGAAGCTTTCTTT.

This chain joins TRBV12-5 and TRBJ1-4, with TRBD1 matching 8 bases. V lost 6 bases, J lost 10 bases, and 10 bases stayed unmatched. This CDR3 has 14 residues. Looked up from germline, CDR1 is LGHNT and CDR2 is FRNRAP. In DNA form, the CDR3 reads TGTGCTAGTGGGACGGGACAGGATGATTCAAAACTGTTTTTT. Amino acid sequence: CASGTGQDDSKLFF.

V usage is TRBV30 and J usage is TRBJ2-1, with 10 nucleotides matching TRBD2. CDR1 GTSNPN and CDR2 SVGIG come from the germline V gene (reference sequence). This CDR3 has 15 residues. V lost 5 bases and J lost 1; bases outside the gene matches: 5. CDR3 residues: CAWGWTSGSYNEQFF. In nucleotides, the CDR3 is TGTGCCTGGGGCTGGACTAGCGGTTCCTACAATGAGCAGTTCTTC.

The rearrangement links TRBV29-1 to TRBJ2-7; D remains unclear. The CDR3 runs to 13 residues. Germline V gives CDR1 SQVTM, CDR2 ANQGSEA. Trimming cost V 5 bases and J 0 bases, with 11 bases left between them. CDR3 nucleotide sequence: TGCAGCGTTAGCCCACAGAGCTCCTACGAGCAGTACTTC. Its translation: CSVSPQSSYEQYF.

The CDR3 DNA is TGTGCCACCAACCTAGAGGGCAGAACTTGGGAGACCCAGTACTTC. Translation: CATNLEGRTWETQYF. The gene calls are TRBV28 and TRBJ2-5; D is perhaps TRBD2 (5 bases). The V end lost 10 bases, the J end lost 5 bases, and 23 bases lay between the germline ends. In germline, CDR1 is MDHEN, CDR2 SYDVKM. The CDR3 is 15 residues long.

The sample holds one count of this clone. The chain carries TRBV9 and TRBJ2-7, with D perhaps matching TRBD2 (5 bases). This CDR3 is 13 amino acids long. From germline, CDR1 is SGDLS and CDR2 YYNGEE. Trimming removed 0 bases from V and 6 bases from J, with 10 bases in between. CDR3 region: CASSVAGIREQYF. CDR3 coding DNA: TGTGCCAGCAGCGTAGCGGGAATCCGCGAGCAGTACTTC.

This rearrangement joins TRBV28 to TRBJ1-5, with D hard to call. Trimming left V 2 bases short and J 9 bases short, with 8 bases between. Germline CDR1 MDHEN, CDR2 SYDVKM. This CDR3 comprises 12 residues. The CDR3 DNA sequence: TGTGCCAGCAGTTTAGAGTGGGCGCCCCAGCATTTT. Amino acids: CASSLEWAPQHF.

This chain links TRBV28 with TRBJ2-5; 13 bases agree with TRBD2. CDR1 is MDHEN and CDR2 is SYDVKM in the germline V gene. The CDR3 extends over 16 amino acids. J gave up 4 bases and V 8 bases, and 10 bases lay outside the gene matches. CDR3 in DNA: TGTGCCAGCTCCCCGGGACTAGCGGGAACGGGAGAGACCCAGTACTTC. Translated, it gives CASSPGLAGTGETQYF.

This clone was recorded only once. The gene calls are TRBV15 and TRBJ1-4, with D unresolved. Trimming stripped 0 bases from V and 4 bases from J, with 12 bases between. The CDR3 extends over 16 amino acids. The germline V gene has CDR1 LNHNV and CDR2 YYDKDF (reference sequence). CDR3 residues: CATSRDPARNNEKLFF. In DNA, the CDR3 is TGTGCCACCAGCAGAGATCCGGCCAGGAATAATGAAAAACTGTTTTTT. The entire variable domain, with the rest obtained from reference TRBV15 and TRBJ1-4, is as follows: DAMVIQNPRYQVTQFGKPVTLSCSQTLNHNVMYWYQQKSSQAPKLLFHYYDKDFNNEADTPDNFQSRRPNTSFCFLDIRSPGLGDTAMYLCATSRDPARNNEKLFFGSGTQLSVL.

DNA for the CDR3: TGTGCCAGCAGTCCGCCGACAGGGGCGGATCAGCCCCAGCATTTT. Its protein is CASSPPTGADQPQHF. The chain links TRBV2 to TRBJ1-5; TRBD1 aligns across 8 bases. This CDR3 is built from 15 residues. CDR1 and CDR2 from the germline V gene are SNHLY and FYNNEI. With V trimmed by 5 bases and J by 5 bases, 8 bases remained unmatched.

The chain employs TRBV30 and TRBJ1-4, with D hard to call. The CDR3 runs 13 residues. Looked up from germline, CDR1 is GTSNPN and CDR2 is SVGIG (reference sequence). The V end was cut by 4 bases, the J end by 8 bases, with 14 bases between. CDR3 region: CAWITRAGEKLFF. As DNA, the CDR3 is TGTGCCTGGATCACTCGGGCGGGAGAAAAACTGTTTTTT.

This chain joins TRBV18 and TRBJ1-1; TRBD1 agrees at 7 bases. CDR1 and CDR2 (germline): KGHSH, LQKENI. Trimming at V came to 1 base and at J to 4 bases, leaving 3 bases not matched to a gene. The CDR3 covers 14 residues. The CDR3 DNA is TGTGCCAGCTCACCACAGGGGGCCGGCACTGAAGCTTTCTTT. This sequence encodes CASSPQGAGTEAFF. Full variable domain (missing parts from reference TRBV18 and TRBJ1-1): NAGVMQNPRHLVRRRGQEARLRCSPMKGHSHVYWYRQLPEEGLKFMVYLQKENIIDESGMPKERFSAEFPKEGPSILRIQQVVRGDSAAYFCASSPQGAGTEAFFGQGTRLTVV.

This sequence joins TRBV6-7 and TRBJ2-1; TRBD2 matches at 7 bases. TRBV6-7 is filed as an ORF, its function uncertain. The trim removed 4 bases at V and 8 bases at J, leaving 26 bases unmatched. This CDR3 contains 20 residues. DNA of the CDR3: TGTGCCAGCAGTTTCCAACATGGGGTGGGGGTGCGGGGGTTTAGGGATGAGCAGTTCTTC. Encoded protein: CASSFQHGVGVRGFRDEQFF.